This TCR beta chain was identified in a study of immune characterization of retroperitoneal liposarcoma. Germline V lookup: CDR1 MNHNS, CDR2 SASEGT. CDR3 size: 15 residues. V was cut by 2 bases and J by 4 bases, with 12 bases left in between. Each CDR3 protein gets one entry after TCRdb re-called the PCR reads with MiXCR. This table holds about 6,600 distinct CDR3 sequences, less than 30% found once. The receptor comes from a female donor with retroperitoneal liposarcoma. Source material: tumor tissue. The chain links TRBV6-1 to TRBJ1-3, with a weak D call TRBD1 (6 bases). CDR3 sequence reads: CASSEPSRGGNTIYF. The CDR3 DNA is TGTGCCAGCAGTGAACCGTCCAGGGGAGGAAACACCATATATTTT.